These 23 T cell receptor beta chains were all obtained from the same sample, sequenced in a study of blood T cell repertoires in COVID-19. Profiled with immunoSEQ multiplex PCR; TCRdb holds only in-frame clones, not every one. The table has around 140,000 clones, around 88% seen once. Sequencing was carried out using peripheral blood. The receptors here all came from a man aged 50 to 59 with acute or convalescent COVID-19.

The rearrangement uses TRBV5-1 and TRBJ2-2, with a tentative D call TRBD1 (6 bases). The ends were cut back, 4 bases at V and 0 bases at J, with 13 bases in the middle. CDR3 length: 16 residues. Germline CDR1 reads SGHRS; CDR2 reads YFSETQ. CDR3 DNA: TGCGCCAGCAGCCCGACAGGTATACCGAACACCGGGGAGCTGTTTTTT. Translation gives CASSPTGIPNTGELFF.

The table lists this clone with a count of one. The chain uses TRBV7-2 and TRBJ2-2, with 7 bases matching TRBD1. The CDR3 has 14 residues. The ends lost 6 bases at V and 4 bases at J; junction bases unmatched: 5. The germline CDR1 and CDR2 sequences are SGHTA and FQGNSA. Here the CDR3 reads CASSSQGITGELFF. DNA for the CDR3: TGTGCCAGCAGTTCACAGGGGATCACCGGGGAGCTGTTTTTT.

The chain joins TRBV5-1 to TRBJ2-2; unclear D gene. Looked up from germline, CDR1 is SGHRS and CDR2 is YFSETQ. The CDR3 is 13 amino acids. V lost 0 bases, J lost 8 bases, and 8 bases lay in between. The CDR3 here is CASSLGFAGELFF. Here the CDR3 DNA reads TGCGCCAGCAGCTTGGGTTTCGCGGGGGAGCTGTTTTTT.

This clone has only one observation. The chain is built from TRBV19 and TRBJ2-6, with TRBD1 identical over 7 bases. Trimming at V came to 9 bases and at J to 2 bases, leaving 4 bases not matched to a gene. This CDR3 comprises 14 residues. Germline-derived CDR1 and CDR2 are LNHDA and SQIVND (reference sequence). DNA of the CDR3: TGTGCCAGCTCTACAGGGGCTGGGGCCAACGTCCTGACTTTC. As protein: CASSTGAGANVLTF.

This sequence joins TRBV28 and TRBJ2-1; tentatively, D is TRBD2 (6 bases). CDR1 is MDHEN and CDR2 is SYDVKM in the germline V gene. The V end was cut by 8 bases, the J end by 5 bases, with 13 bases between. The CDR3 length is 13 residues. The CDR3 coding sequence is TGTGCCAGCTGGGATAGCGGCAACAATGAGCAGTTCTTC. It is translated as CASWDSGNNEQFF.

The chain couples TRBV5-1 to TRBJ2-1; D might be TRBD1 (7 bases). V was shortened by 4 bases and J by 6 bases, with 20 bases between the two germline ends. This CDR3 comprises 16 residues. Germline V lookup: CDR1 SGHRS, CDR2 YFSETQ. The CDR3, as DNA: TGCGCCAGCAGCCCGGAGGGGGCAGGCGCTACCAATGAGCAGTTCTTC. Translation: CASSPEGAGATNEQFF.

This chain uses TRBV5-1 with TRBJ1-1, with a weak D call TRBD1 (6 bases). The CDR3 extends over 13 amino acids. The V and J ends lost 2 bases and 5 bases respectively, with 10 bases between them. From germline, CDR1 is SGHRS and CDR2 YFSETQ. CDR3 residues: CASSFTTGTEAFF. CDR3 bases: TGCGCCAGCAGCTTTACAACAGGGACTGAAGCTTTCTTT.

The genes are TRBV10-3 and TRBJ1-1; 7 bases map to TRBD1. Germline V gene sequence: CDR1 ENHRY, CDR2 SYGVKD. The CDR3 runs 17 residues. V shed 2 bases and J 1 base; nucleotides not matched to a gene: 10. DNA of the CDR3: TGTGCCATCAGTGAGCTAACCCCGACAGGGAGGAACACTGAAGCTTTCTTT. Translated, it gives CAISELTPTGRNTEAFF.

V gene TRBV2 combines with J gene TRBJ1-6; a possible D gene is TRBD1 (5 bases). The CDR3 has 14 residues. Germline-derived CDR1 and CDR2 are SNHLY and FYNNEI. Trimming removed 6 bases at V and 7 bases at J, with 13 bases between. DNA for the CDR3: TGTGCCAGCAGGCCCACAGGAGAGAATTCACCCCTCCACTTT. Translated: CASRPTGENSPLHF.

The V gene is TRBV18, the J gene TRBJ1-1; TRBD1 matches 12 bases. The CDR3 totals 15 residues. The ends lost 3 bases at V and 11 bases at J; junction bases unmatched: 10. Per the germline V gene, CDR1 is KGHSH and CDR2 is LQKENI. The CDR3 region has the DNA TGTGCCAGCTCACCCCCGGGACAGGGGGCGAGAGGTGCTTTCTTT. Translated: CASSPPGQGARGAFF.

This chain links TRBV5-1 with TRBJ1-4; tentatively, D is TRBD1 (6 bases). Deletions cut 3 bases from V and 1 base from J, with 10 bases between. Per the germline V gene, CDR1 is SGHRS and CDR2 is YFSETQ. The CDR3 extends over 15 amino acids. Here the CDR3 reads CASSSQGGTNEKLFF. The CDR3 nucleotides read TGCGCCAGCAGCTCGCAAGGGGGAACTAATGAAAAACTGTTTTTT. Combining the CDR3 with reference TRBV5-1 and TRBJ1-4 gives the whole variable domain KAGVTQTPRYLIKTRGQQVTLSCSPISGHRSVSWYQQTPGQGLQFLFEYFSETQRNKGNFPGRFSGRQFSNSRSEMNVSTLELGDSALYLCASSSQGGTNEKLFFGSGTQLSVL.

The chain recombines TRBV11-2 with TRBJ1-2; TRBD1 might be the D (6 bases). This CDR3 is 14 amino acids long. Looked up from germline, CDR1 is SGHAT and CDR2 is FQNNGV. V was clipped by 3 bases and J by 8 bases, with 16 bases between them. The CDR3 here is CASSLLRGAGGYTF. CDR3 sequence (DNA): TGTGCCAGCAGCTTGCTTCGGGGGGCGGGCGGCTACACCTTC.

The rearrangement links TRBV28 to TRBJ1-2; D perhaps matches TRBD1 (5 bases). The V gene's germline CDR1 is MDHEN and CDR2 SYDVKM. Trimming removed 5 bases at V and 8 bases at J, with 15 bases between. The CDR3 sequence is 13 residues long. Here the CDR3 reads CASSPTGSRGYTF. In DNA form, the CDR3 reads TGTGCCAGCAGTCCCACAGGAAGCCGGGGCTACACCTTC.

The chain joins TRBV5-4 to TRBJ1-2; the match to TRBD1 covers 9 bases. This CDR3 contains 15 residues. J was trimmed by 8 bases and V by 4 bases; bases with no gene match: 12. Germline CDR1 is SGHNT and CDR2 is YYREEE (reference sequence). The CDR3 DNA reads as TGTGCCAGCAGCCCTGGCCATAGACAGGGGGGAGGCTACACCTTC. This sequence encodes CASSPGHRQGGGYTF. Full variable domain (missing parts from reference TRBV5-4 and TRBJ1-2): ETGVTQSPTHLIKTRGQQVTLRCSSQSGHNTVSWYQQALGQGPQFIFQYYREEENGRGNFPPRFSGLQFPNYSSELNVNALELDDSALYLCASSPGHRQGGGYTFGSGTRLTVV.

The CDR3 DNA is TGTGCCAGCAGCTTAGTTCGCAAGGGACTAGAAAGGTTGAACACTGAAGCTTTCTTT. Amino acid sequence: CASSLVRKGLERLNTEAFF. The chain links TRBV11-2 to TRBJ1-1; possible D gene TRBD1, 5 bases. V was clipped by 1 base and J by 0 bases, with 21 bases between them. Germline lookup yields CDR1 SGHAT and CDR2 FQNNGV. This CDR3 has 19 residues. The whole variable domain, filled in from reference TRBV11-2 and TRBJ1-1, reads EAGVAQSPRYKIIEKRQSVAFWCNPISGHATLYWYQQILGQGPKLLIQFQNNGVVDDSQLPKDRFSAERLKGVDSTLKIQPAKLEDSAVYLCASSLVRKGLERLNTEAFFGQGTRLTVV.

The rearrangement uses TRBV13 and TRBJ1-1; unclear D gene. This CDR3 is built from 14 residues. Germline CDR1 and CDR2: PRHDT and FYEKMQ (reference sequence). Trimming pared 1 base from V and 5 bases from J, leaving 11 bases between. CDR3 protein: CASSLAGVRTEAFF. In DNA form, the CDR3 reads TGTGCCAGCAGCTTAGCGGGTGTGAGGACTGAAGCTTTCTTT. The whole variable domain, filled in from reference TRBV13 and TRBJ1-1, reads AAGVIQSPRHLIKEKRETATLKCYPIPRHDTVYWYQQGPGQDPQFLISFYEKMQSDKGSIPDRFSAQQFSDYHSELNMSSLELGDSALYFCASSLAGVRTEAFFGQGTRLTVV.

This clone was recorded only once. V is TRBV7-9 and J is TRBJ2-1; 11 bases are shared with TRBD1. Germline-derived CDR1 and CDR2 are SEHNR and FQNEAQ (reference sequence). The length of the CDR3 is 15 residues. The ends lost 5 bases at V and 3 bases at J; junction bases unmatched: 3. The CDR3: CASSTGTGGYNEQFF. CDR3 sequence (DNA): TGTGCCAGCAGCACCGGGACAGGGGGCTACAATGAGCAGTTCTTC.

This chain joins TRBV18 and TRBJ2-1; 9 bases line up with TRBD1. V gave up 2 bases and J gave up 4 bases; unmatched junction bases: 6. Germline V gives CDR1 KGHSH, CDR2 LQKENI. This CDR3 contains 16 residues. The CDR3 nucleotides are TGTGCCAGCTCACCATCAGGACAGGGGTCGTACAATGAGCAGTTCTTC. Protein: CASSPSGQGSYNEQFF.

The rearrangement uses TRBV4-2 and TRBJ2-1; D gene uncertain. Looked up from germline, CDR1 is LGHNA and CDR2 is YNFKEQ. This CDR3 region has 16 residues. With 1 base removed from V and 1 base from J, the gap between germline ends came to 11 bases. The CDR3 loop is CASSQAHVISYNEQFF. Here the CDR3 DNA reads TGTGCCAGCAGCCAAGCACACGTGATTTCCTACAATGAGCAGTTCTTC.

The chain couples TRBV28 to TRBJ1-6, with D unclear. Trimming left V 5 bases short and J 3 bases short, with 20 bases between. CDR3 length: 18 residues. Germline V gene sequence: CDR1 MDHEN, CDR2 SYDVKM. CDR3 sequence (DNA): TGTGCCAGCAGTCCTTGGACTAGTGCTGAAGTCTATAATTCACCCCTCCACTTT. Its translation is CASSPWTSAEVYNSPLHF.

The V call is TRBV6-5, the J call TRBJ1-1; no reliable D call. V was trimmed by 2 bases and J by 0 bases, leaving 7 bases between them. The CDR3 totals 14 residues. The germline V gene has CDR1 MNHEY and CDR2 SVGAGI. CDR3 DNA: TGTGCCAGCAGTTACGGACTTTTGAACACTGAAGCTTTCTTT. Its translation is CASSYGLLNTEAFF.

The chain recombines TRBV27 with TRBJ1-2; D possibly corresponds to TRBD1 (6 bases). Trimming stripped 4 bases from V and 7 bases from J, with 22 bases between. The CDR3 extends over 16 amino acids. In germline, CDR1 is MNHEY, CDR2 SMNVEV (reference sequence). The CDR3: CASSSPLRGSGSGYTF. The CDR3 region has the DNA TGTGCCAGCAGTTCACCCCTCAGGGGTAGTGGATCTGGCTACACCTTC.

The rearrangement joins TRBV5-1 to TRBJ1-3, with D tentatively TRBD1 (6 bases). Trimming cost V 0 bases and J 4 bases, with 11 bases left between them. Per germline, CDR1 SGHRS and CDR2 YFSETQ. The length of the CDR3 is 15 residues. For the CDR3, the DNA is TGCGCCAGCAGCTTGGACGGGACATTCGGAAACACCATATATTTT. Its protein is CASSLDGTFGNTIYF.